This T cell receptor beta chain comes out of a study of blood T cell repertoires in COVID-19 (TCRdb year 2020). Regarding the study in general: The collaborator samples originated in the United States, Italy and Spain and spanned the acute and convalescent phases of COVID-19. Where available, HLA class I and class II types were taken from metadata supplied by the sample provider and were not determined by assay-based typing. A de-identified subject ID, COVID-19 status, age in years and sex were almost always included in the sample metadata. The repertoires were released in a freely available public database intended as a resource for research on the immune response to SARS-CoV-2. The prospective study material was composed of cDNA or gDNA derived from T cells, B-cell-depleted T cells, or PBMCs. The dataset comprised deeply sampled blood TCRbeta repertoires from subjects exposed to, actively infected with, or recovered from COVID-19. Samples were obtained from the ongoing ImmuneRACE study (first 160 participants) and from about 1,300 subjects provided by 6 global collaborators. Overall study outcomes, separate from this receptor: The amount of clinical and demographic metadata varied by source and participant and was provided uncurated.

TCRbeta CDR3 regions were amplified from genomic DNA by means of the immunoSEQ Assay, a bias-controlled multiplex PCR. The paper's data handling went like this. The number of nucleated cells in each sample was estimated by amplification of reference gene primers within the assay. To quantify the absolute abundance of each unique TCRbeta CDR3 rearrangement, sequence reads were collapsed and filtered. For each sample, productive Simpson clonality was calculated as the square root of Simpson's diversity index over productive rearrangements. This is the immuneACCESS table as TCRdb keeps it, with only in-frame sequences that have V and J called. A part of the clones is gone; compared with another copy, unresolved V genes explain less than half, and the rest is unexplained. From that table come the V and J calls and clone size; the DNA was used to work out D and trimming. In this sample the table shows 8,500 to 14,000 clones, about 90% of which occur a single time. The ten most abundant clones make up over 9.5% of the sample.

This clone turned up a few times. Its antigen is still unknown. Base qualities are missing; no much larger clone stands one base away. The germline V gene gives CDR1 as ENHRY and CDR2 as SYGVKD. The CDR3 holds 13 amino acids from the cysteine to the phenylalanine. Only the CDR3 portion is preserved as DNA: 39 bases, with reading frame beginning at the first base. V was cut back by 10 bases and J by 0 bases, leaving a gap of 13 bases between them. Whole blood was collected in K2EDTA tubes by collaborating institutions according to the institutions' own protocols. Collaborator samples were shipped for TCRbeta analysis as frozen whole blood, isolated PBMCs, or DNA extracted from either sample type.

Recombination joined TRBV10-3 with TRBJ2-7, with a weak D call of TRBD1 (7 bases match). Sequencing was carried out using peripheral blood. The source is a human donor in a cohort sampled during active COVID-19. In nucleotides, the sequence is TGTGCCACCAGCAGGGGGGTCTCCTACGAGCAGTACTTC. This gives the protein CATSRGVSYEQYF.